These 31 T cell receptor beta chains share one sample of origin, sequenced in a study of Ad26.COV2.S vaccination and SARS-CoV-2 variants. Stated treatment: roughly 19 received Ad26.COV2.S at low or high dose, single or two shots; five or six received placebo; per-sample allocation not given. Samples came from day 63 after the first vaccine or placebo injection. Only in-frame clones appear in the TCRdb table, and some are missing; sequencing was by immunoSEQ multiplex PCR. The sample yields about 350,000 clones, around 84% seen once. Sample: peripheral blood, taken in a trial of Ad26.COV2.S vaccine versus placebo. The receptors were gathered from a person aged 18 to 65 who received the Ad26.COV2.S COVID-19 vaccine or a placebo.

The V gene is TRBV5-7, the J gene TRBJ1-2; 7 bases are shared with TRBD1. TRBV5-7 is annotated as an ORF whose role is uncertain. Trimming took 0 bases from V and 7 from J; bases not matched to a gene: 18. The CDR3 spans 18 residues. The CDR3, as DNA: TGTGCCAGCAGCTTGGACGTTGGTGGGGGACAGTGGGAGCGTGGCTACACCTTC. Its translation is CASSLDVGGGQWERGYTF.

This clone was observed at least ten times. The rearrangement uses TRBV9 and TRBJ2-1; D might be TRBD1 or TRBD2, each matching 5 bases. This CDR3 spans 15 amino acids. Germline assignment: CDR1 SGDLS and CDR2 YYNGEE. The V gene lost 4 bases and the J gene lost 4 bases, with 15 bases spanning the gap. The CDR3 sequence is CASSPGLGVYNEQFF. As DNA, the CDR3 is TGTGCCAGCAGCCCCGGTCTGGGGGTTTACAATGAGCAGTTCTTC. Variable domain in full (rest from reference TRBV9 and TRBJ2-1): DSGVTQTPKHLITATGQRVTLRCSPRSGDLSVYWYQQSLDQGLQFLIQYYNGEERAKGNILERFSAQQFPDLHSELNLSSLELGDSALYFCASSPGLGVYNEQFFGPGTRLTVL.

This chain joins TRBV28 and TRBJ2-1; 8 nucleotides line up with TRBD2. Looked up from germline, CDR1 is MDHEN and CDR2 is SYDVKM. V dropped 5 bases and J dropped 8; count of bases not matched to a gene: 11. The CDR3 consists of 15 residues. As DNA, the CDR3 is TGTGCCAGCAGTACAGCGGGAGCCCCCCGATATGAGCAGTTCTTC. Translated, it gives CASSTAGAPRYEQFF.

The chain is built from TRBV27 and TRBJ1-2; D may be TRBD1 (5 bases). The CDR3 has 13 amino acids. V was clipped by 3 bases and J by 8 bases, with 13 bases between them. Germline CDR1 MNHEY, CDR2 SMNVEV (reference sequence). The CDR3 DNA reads TGTGCCAGCAGTTTCATTGGGGCGGGCGGCTACACCTTC. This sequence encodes CASSFIGAGGYTF.

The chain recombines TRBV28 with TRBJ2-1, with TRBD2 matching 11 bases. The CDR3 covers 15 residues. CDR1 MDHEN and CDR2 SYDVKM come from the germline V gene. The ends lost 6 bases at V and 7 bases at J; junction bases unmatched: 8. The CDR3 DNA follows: TGTGCCAGCAGCAAGCTAGCGGGAGGAATAAATGAGCAGTTCTTC. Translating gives CASSKLAGGINEQFF.

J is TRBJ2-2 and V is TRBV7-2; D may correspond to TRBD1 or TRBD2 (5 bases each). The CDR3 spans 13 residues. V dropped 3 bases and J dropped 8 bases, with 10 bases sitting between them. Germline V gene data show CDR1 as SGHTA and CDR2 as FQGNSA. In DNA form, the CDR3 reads TGTGCCAGCAGCTTGGGGGTACAGGGGGAGCTGTTTTTT. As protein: CASSLGVQGELFF.

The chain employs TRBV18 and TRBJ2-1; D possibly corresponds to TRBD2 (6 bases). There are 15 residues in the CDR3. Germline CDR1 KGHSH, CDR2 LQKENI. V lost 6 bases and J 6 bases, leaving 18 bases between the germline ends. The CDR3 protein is CASSTPGLTLNEQFF. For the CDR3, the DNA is TGTGCCAGCTCTACCCCGGGACTCACCCTCAATGAGCAGTTCTTC. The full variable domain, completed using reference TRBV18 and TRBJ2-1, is NAGVMQNPRHLVRRRGQEARLRCSPMKGHSHVYWYRQLPEEGLKFMVYLQKENIIDESGMPKERFSAEFPKEGPSILRIQQVVRGDSAAYFCASSTPGLTLNEQFFGPGTRLTVL.

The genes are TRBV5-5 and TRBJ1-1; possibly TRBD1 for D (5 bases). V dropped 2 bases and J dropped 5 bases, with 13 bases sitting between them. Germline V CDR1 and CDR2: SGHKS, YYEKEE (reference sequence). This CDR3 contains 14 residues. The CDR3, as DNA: TGTGCCAGCAGCTTCCGTTCCGGGGCAACTGAAGCTTTCTTT. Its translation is CASSFRSGATEAFF.

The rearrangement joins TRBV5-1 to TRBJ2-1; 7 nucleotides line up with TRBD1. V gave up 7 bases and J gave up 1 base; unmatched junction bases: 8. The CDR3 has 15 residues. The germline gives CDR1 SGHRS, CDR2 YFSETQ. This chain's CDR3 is CASANSGGSYNEQFF. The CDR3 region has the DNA TGCGCCAGCGCCAATTCAGGGGGATCCTACAATGAGCAGTTCTTC. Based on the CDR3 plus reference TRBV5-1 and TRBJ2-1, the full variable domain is KAGVTQTPRYLIKTRGQQVTLSCSPISGHRSVSWYQQTPGQGLQFLFEYFSETQRNKGNFPGRFSGRQFSNSRSEMNVSTLELGDSALYLCASANSGGSYNEQFFGPGTRLTVL.

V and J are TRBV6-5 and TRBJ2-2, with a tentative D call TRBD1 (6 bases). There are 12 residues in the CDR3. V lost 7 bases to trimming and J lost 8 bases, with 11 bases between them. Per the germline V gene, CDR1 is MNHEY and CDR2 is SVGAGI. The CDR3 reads CASNRVSGELFF. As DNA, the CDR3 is TGTGCCAGCAACAGGGTTTCGGGGGAGCTGTTTTTT.

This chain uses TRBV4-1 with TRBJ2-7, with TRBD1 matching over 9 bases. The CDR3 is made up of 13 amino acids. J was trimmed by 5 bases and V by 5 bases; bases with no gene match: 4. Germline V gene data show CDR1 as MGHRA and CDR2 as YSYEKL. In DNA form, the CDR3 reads TGCGCCAGCAGCTCCCGGACAGGGGACGAGCAGTACTTC. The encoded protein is CASSSRTGDEQYF.

CDR3 region: CASSQTGQAQPQHF. The DNA for the CDR3 is TGTGCCAGTAGTCAAACAGGGCAGGCTCAGCCCCAGCATTTT. The chain recombines TRBV19 with TRBJ1-5, with D possibly TRBD1 on 6 matching bases. This CDR3 region has 14 residues. V was shortened by 5 bases and J by 6 bases, with 14 bases between the two germline ends. The V gene's germline CDR1 is LNHDA and CDR2 SQIVND (reference sequence).

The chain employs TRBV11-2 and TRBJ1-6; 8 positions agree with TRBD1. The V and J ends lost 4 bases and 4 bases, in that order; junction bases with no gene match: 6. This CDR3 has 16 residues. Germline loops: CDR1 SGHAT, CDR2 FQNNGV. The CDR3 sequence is CASSSPTGGYNSPLHF. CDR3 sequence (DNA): TGTGCCAGCAGCTCACCTACAGGGGGTTATAATTCACCCCTCCACTTT.

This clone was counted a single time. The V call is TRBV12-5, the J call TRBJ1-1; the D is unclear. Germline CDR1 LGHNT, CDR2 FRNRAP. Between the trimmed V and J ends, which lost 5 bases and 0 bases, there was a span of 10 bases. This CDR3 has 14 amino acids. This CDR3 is CASGPLGLNTEAFF. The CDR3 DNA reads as TGTGCTAGTGGTCCGCTCGGGCTGAACACTGAAGCTTTCTTT. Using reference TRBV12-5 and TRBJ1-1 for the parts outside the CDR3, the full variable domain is DARVTQTPRHKVTEMGQEVTMRCQPILGHNTVFWYRQTMMQGLELLAYFRNRAPLDDSGMPKDRFSAEMPDATLATLKIQPSEPRDSAVYFCASGPLGLNTEAFFGQGTRLTVV.

DNA for the CDR3: TGTGCCACCACTACGCGGGGCGGTACCGGGGAGCTGTTTTTT. It yields the protein CATTTRGGTGELFF. The chain recombines TRBV24-1 with TRBJ2-2; maybe TRBD2 (6 bases). Looked up from germline, CDR1 is KGHDR and CDR2 is SFDVKD. The CDR3 runs to 14 residues. V lost 8 bases and J 5 bases, leaving 14 bases between the germline ends.

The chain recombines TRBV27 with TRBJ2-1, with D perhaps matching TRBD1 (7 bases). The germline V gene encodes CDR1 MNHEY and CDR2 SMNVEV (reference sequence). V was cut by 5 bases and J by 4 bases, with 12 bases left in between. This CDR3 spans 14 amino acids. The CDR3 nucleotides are TGTGCCAGCAGTGGGGGGACAGATTACAATGAGCAGTTCTTC. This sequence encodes CASSGGTDYNEQFF.

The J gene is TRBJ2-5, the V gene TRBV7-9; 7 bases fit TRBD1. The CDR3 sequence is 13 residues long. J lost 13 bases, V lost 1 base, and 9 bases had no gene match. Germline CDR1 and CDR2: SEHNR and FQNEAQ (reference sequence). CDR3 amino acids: CASSLGDRASGYF. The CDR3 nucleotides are TGTGCCAGCAGCTTAGGAGACAGGGCCTCGGGGTACTTC.

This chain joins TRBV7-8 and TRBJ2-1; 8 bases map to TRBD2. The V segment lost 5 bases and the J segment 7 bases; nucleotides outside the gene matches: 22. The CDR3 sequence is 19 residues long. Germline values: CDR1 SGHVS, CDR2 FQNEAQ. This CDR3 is CASSPSLFSSGGALNEQFF. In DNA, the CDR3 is TGTGCCAGCAGCCCTTCTCTTTTCTCTTCCGGGGGGGCCCTAAATGAGCAGTTCTTC.

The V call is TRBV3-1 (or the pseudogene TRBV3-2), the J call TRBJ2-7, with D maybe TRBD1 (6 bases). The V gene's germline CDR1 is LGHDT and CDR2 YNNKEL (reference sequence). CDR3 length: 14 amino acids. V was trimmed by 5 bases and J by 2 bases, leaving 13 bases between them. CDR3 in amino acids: CASSCHRVAYEQYF. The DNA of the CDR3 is TGTGCCAGCAGCTGCCACAGGGTTGCCTACGAGCAGTACTTC.

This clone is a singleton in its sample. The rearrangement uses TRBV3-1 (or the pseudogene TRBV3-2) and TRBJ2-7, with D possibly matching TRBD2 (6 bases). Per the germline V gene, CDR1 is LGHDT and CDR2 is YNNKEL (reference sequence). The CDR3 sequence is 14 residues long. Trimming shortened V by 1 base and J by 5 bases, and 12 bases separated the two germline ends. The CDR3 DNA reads TGTGCCAGCAGCCAAGTGGAGGGTATGGACGAGCAGTACTTC. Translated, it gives CASSQVEGMDEQYF.

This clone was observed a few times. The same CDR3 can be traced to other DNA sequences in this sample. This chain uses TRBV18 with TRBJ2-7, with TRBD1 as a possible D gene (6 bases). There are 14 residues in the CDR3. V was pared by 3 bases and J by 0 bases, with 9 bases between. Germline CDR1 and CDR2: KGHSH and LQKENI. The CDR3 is CASSPGQNSYEQYF. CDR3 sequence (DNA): TGTGCCAGCTCACCGGGACAAAACTCCTACGAGCAGTACTTC. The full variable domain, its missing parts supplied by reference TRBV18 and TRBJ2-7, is NAGVMQNPRHLVRRRGQEARLRCSPMKGHSHVYWYRQLPEEGLKFMVYLQKENIIDESGMPKERFSAEFPKEGPSILRIQQVVRGDSAAYFCASSPGQNSYEQYFGPGTRLTVT.

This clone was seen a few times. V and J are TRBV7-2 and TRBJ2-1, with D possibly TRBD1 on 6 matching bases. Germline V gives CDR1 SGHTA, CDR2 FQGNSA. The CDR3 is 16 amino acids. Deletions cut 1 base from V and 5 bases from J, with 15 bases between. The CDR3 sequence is CASSLGTYRVNNEQFF. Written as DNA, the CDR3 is TGTGCCAGCAGCTTAGGAACATACAGGGTAAACAATGAGCAGTTCTTC.

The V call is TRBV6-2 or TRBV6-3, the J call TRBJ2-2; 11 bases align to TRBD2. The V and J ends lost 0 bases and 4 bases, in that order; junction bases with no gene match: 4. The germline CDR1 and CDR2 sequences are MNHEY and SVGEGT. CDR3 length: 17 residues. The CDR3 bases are TGTGCCAGCAGTTACTCGTGGCTAGCGGGGGGCACCGGGGAGCTGTTTTTT. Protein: CASSYSWLAGGTGELFF.

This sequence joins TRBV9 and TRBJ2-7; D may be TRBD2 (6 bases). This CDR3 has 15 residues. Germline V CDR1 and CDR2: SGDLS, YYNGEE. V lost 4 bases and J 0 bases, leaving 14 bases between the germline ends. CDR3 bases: TGTGCCAGCAGCCTCTTTAGCGGTGCCTCCTACGAGCAGTACTTC. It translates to CASSLFSGASYEQYF.

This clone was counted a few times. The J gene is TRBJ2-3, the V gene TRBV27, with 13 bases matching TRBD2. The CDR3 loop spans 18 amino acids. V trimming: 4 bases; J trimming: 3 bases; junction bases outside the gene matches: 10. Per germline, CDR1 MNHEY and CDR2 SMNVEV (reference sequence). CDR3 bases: TGTGCCAGCAGTTCGACTCCACTGACTAGCGGGGGGACAGATACGCAGTATTTT. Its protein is CASSSTPLTSGGTDTQYF.

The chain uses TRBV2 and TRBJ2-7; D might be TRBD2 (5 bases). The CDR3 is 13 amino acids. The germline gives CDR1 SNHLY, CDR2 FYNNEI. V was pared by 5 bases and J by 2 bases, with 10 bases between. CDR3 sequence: CASSILRAYEQYF. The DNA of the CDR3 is TGTGCCAGCAGTATCCTGCGGGCCTACGAGCAGTACTTC.

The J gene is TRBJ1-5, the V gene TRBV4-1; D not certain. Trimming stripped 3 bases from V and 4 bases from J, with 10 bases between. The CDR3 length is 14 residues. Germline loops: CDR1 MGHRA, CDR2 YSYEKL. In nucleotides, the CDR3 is TGCGCCAGCAGCCACAACACCATGAATCAGCCCCAGCATTTT. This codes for CASSHNTMNQPQHF.

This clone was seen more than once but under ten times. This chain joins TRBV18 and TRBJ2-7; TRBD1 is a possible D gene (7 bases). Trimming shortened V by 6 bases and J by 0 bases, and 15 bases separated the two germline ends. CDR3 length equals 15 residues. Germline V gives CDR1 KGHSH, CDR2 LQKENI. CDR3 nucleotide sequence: TGTGCCAGCTCGCTCCAGGGGGGTTTCTCCTACGAGCAGTACTTC. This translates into CASSLQGGFSYEQYF.

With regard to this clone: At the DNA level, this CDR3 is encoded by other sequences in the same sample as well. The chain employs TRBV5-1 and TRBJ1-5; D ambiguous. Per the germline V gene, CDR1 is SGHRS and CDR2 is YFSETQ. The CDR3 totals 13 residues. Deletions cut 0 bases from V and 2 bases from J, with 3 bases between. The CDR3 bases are TGCGCCAGCAGCTTGGACGGCAATCAGCCCCAGCATTTT. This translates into CASSLDGNQPQHF. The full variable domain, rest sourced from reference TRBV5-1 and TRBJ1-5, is KAGVTQTPRYLIKTRGQQVTLSCSPISGHRSVSWYQQTPGQGLQFLFEYFSETQRNKGNFPGRFSGRQFSNSRSEMNVSTLELGDSALYLCASSLDGNQPQHFGDGTRLSIL.

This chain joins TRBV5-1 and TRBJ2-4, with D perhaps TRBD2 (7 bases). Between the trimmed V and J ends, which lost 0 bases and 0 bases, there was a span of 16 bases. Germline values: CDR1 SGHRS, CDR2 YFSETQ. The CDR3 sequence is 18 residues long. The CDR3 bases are TGCGCCAGCAGCTTGGTCATGGGGGCGGGGGCAGCCAAAAACATTCAGTACTTC. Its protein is CASSLVMGAGAAKNIQYF.

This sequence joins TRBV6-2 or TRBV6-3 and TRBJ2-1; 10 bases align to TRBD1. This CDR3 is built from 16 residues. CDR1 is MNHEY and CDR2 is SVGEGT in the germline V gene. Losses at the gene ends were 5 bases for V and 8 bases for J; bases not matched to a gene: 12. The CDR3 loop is CASSQARDRGLHEQFF. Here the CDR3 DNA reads TGTGCCAGCAGTCAGGCCCGGGACAGGGGACTTCATGAGCAGTTCTTC.